One and the same sample provided the 9 T cell receptor beta chains below, sequenced in a study of T cell repertoires in cytomegalovirus infection. MiXCR, applied by TCRdb to the reads, yields one record per CDR3 protein. In the table there are fewer than 350,000 distinct CDR3 sequences, about a sixth of which are singletons. Sequencing was performed on PBMCs. These receptors were obtained from a human donor in good health (CMV status not recorded). Some clones in this sample may be carry-over from other donors' samples.

This clonotype showed up many times. The chain has TRBV10-3 and TRBJ2-3; TRBD1 matches at 10 bases. Germline V CDR1 and CDR2: ENHRY, SYGVKD. V dropped 6 bases and J dropped 1; count of bases not matched to a gene: 7. The CDR3 runs to 16 residues. As DNA, the CDR3 is TGTGCCATCAGACCGGGACAGGGGAAAGGCACAGATACGCAGTATTTT. Translated, it gives CAIRPGQGKGTDTQYF.

This clonotype was seen many times. The rearrangement uses TRBV7-2 and TRBJ2-7; D gene uncertain. Trimming took off 1 base at V and 2 bases at J, with 9 bases between the two ends. Germline values: CDR1 SGHTA, CDR2 FQGNSA. The CDR3 is 14 residues long. CDR3 residues: CASSLGGSPYEQYF. The CDR3 DNA is TGTGCCAGCAGCTTAGGCGGCAGCCCCTACGAGCAGTACTTC.

The V and J genes are TRBV20-1 and TRBJ1-2; TRBD1 is a possible D gene (5 bases). Germline V gene sequence: CDR1 DFQATT, CDR2 SNEGSKA (reference sequence). Trimming took off 1 base at V and 0 bases at J, with 12 bases between the two ends. This CDR3 is 15 amino acids long. In DNA form, the CDR3 reads TGCAGTGCTAGAGCTCCCCGGGGGTCTAACTATGGCTACACCTTC. It is translated as CSARAPRGSNYGYTF.

In its sample, this clonotype was seen a few times. The chain recombines TRBV28 with TRBJ1-5, with 7 bases identical to TRBD1. J gave up 0 bases and V 6 bases, and 11 bases lay outside the gene matches. This CDR3 comprises 17 residues. Germline V gene sequence: CDR1 MDHEN, CDR2 SYDVKM. In DNA, the CDR3 is TGTGCCAGCAGCAACCAAGGACAGGTTTATAGCAATCAGCCCCAGCATTTT. Encoded protein: CASSNQGQVYSNQPQHF.

This clonotype was picked up a small number of times. V gene TRBV20-1 combines with J gene TRBJ2-7; D unresolved. V was shortened by 2 bases and J by 6 bases, with 14 bases between the two germline ends. The CDR3 totals 13 residues. Germline V gene sequence: CDR1 DFQATT, CDR2 SNEGSKA (reference sequence). CDR3 amino acids: CSARFLPRSEQYF. The CDR3 DNA is TGCAGTGCTAGATTTTTACCCCGATCCGAGCAGTACTTC.

The chain is built from TRBV6-1 and TRBJ1-1, with D perhaps matching TRBD1 (6 bases). The length of the CDR3 is 16 residues. V lost 5 bases and J lost 3, with 19 bases in between. Germline values: CDR1 MNHNS, CDR2 SASEGT. This chain's CDR3 is CASSSDTGLRDTEAFF. The CDR3 nucleotides are TGTGCCAGCAGTTCAGACACAGGGTTAAGGGACACTGAAGCTTTCTTT.

This clonotype was detected a few times. The chain uses TRBV12-3 or TRBV12-4 and TRBJ1-2; no firm D call. Trimming stripped 6 bases from V and 1 base from J, with 15 bases between. CDR3 length: 15 residues. The CDR3 sequence: CASSQRAGHNYGYTF. CDR3 nucleotide sequence: TGTGCCAGCAGCCAAAGGGCAGGCCATAACTATGGCTACACCTTC.

This clonotype occurred many times. The rearrangement joins TRBV19 to TRBJ2-1; TRBD1 is a possible D gene (6 bases). V lost 6 bases and J lost 3, with 15 bases in between. The CDR3 has 15 amino acids. Germline-derived CDR1 and CDR2 are LNHDA and SQIVND (reference sequence). CDR3 loop: CASRGLPGHYNEQFF. CDR3 DNA sequence: TGTGCCAGTAGGGGGCTTCCGGGACACTACAATGAGCAGTTCTTC.

This clonotype was counted ten times or more. The chain uses TRBV6-1 and TRBJ2-3; D possibly uses TRBD1 or TRBD2 (6 bases each). V was shortened by 5 bases and J by 1 base, with 13 bases between the two germline ends. The germline V gene encodes CDR1 MNHNS and CDR2 SASEGT. The CDR3 has 15 amino acids. CDR3 amino acids: CASSYRGEGTDTQYF. The CDR3 region has the DNA TGTGCCAGCAGTTATAGGGGGGAAGGCACAGATACGCAGTATTTT.